This TCR beta chain was sequenced for a study of blood T cell repertoires in COVID-19. Study details: The samples span acute and convalescent COVID-19 from the United States, Italy and Spain. Nucleic acid was either cDNA or gDNA, and it came from T cells, B-cell-depleted T cells, or PBMCs.

Clones were read by immunoSEQ multiplex PCR, and TCRdb kept only the in-frame ones, dropping some. The data contain roughly 240,000 clones, about 90% of them singletons. Germline V gene data show CDR1 as SGHKS and CDR2 as YYEKEE (reference sequence). The CDR3 spans 15 residues. V lost 2 bases and J lost 5, with 16 bases in between. This TCR was sampled from a man aged 50-59 years who had been exposed to COVID-19. Sequencing used PBMCs or T cells enriched from blood (not recorded which). The rearrangement links TRBV5-5 to TRBJ1-1, with D maybe TRBD1 (5 bases). DNA for the CDR3: TGTGCCAGCAGCTTATTCCAGGGAAGCGATACTGAAGCTTTCTTT. It specifies CASSLFQGSDTEAFF. The full variable domain, completed using reference TRBV5-5 and TRBJ1-1, is DAGVTQSPTHLIKTRGQQVTLRCSPISGHKSVSWYQQVLGQGPQFIFQYYEKEERGRGNFPDRFSARQFPNYSSELNVNALLLGDSALYLCASSLFQGSDTEAFFGQGTRLTVV.